These T cell receptor beta chains were read from a single sample in a study of identifying expanded T cells in peripheral blood. Assay used: immunoSEQ multiplex PCR; TCRdb lists only in-frame clones, some missing. This sample has under 130,000 clones, with about 89% found just once. Source material: blood. The receptors stem from a person between 18 and 75 years old in good health. Each CDR3 is given with its conserved first and last residue. For some rows the clone size is stated as once, few or many, or as a class when expanded; others skip it.

V gene	J gene	clone size	CDR3 protein
TRBV6-5	TRBJ1-2	.	CASSATGADYGYTF
TRBV29-1	TRBJ2-7	.	CSVEEAGQGAPYEQYF
TRBV6-1	TRBJ2-5	.	CASSEGTSGGGSWETQYF
TRBV7-9	TRBJ1-1	.	CASRSGRGNTEAFF
TRBV29-1	TRBJ2-5	.	CSGGLAWETQYF
TRBV6-5	TRBJ2-7	once	CASSYIGRISSYEQYF
TRBV4-1	TRBJ1-3	.	CASSQLPENRGSGNTIYF
TRBV30	TRBJ1-4	.	CAWGTLGTDEKLFF
TRBV6-1	TRBJ1-1	.	CASSGGRRNTEAFF
TRBV6-1	TRBJ1-3	.	CASSENSGSGNTIYF
TRBV4-3	TRBJ1-3	.	CASSRGTGSGSGNTIYF
TRBV11-2	TRBJ2-1	once	CASSDPSYNEQFF
TRBV10-1	TRBJ2-3	.	CASSVQGADTQYF
TRBV6-6	TRBJ1-6	.	CATFPDWGNSPLHF
TRBV7-2	TRBJ2-2	.	CASSLASGITGELFF
TRBV6-5	TRBJ2-5	.	CASSYSTVRGETQYF
TRBV19	TRBJ2-2	.	CASSPGVNTGELFF
TRBV7-9	TRBJ2-7	.	CASNRIYEQYF
TRBV4-3	TRBJ1-4	.	CASSQESYNEKLFF
TRBV7-2	TRBJ1-4	.	CASSQDFQGSGKLFF
TRBV13	TRBJ2-7	once	CASSLATFRDTSEQYF
TRBV21-1	TRBJ2-2	once	CASRSGWGQGTGELFF
TRBV6-5	TRBJ2-7	.	CASSRLPYEQYF
TRBV9	.	.	CASSSGFQDEQFF
TRBV19	TRBJ2-5	.	CASSSTGGETQYF
TRBV7-6	TRBJ2-5	.	CASSFSPTPASTQYF
TRBV5-1	TRBJ1-4	.	CASSLIPGGPYSEKLFF
TRBV5-6	TRBJ1-5	.	CASSLRDQPQHF
TRBV27	TRBJ1-2	.	CASSRGPSGPYGYTF
TRBV18	TRBJ2-6	.	CASSPRQGSGANVLTF
TRBV7-2	TRBJ2-7	once	CASSLLQGTYEQYF
TRBV6-5	TRBJ1-1	.	CASRGQGSGEAFF
TRBV18	TRBJ1-5	few	CASSSAGSNQPQHF
TRBV5-1	TRBJ1-6	.	CASSPTRTGNNSPLHF
TRBV11-2	TRBJ1-1	once	CASSLDAWGNTEAFF
TRBV14	TRBJ2-5	once	CASSQVWGPGETQYF
TRBV7-9	TRBJ2-7	.	CASSWTSGGGHEQYF
TRBV2	TRBJ2-1	.	CASKIGGRNEQFF
TRBV6-9	TRBJ2-5	.	CASSYSLDRGTETQYF
TRBV2	TRBJ2-2	.	CASKRMADTGELFF
TRBV28	TRBJ2-2	.	CASSETGLIGNTGELFF
TRBV18	TRBJ2-5	.	CASSPRGRSGTPQETQYF
TRBV5-1	TRBJ2-4	few	CASSPGQPGIIQYF
TRBV28	TRBJ2-1	once	CASSYGTGTTFYNEQFF
TRBV11-2	TRBJ2-7	.	CASSLDAYEQYF
TRBV7-2	TRBJ1-1	.	CASSLAGRGAEAFF